One and the same sample provided the 18 T cell receptor beta chains below, sequenced in a study of preoperative IRX-2 immunotherapy in early breast cancer. This sample's treatment: preoperative locoregional IRX-2 cytokine immunotherapy. Generated by immunoSEQ multiplex PCR, the TCRdb table keeps only in-frame clones and is missing some. Of under 4,000 clones in the sample, approximately 80% were seen once. Sequenced material: tumor tissue, taken after IRX-2 immunotherapy. Source of these receptors: a human donor with breast cancer.

This sequence joins TRBV16 and TRBJ2-5; 7 nucleotides line up with TRBD2. V dropped 2 bases and J dropped 4; count of bases not matched to a gene: 7. Germline V gene sequence: CDR1 KGHSY, CDR2 FQNENV. This CDR3 is built from 15 residues. CDR3 residues: CASSQEAGVAETQYF. CDR3 sequence (DNA): TGTGCCAGCAGCCAAGAGGCGGGAGTGGCAGAGACCCAGTACTTC.

This clone has just one count. The CDR3 region is CASGQGLSTDTQYF. For the CDR3, the DNA is TGTGCCAGTGGTCAGGGGTTAAGCACAGATACGCAGTATTTT. This sequence joins TRBV6-8 and TRBJ2-3, with a weak D call TRBD1 (6 bases). This CDR3 spans 14 amino acids. Germline V CDR1 and CDR2: MNHGY, SAAAGT. The germline V and J ends were trimmed by 9 bases and 0 bases, with 13 bases remaining between them.

The genes are TRBV7-1 and TRBJ2-2; D gene uncertain. TRBV7-1 is designated an ORF whose function remains uncertain. The ends were cut back, 4 bases at V and 8 bases at J, with 14 bases in the middle. This CDR3 has 14 residues. The CDR3 loop is CASSLYMPGGELFF. For the CDR3, the DNA is TGTGCCAGCAGCTTATACATGCCGGGTGGGGAGCTGTTTTTT.

The rearrangement joins TRBV11-3 to TRBJ2-1, with 9 nucleotides matching TRBD2. CDR1 SGHNT and CDR2 YENEEA come from the germline V gene. The V gene end was trimmed by 5 bases and the J gene end by 4 bases; junction bases not matched to a gene: 6. The CDR3 has 15 residues. The CDR3 DNA follows: TGTGCCAGCAGCAAGGGACTAGCAGCATACAATGAGCAGTTCTTC. Translation gives CASSKGLAAYNEQFF.

V gene TRBV6-8 combines with J gene TRBJ2-3; TRBD2 aligns across 9 bases. Unmatched junction bases numbered 6, after V lost 0 bases and J lost 2 bases. Germline assignment: CDR1 MNHGY and CDR2 SAAAGT. There are 17 residues in the CDR3. The CDR3 loop is CASSYSPSGDYTDTQYF. DNA of the CDR3: TGTGCCAGCAGTTACTCTCCTAGCGGGGACTACACAGATACGCAGTATTTT.

This clone was observed a few times. The rearrangement joins TRBV11-3 to TRBJ1-4; weak D call: TRBD1 (6 bases). This CDR3 region has 15 residues. With 5 bases removed from V and 4 bases from J, the gap between germline ends came to 14 bases. Germline V gene data show CDR1 as SGHNT and CDR2 as YENEEA. The CDR3 protein is CASSPGTLINEKLFF. The CDR3 nucleotides are TGTGCCAGCAGCCCCGGGACACTAATTAATGAAAAACTGTTTTTT.

This clone was seen only a few times. The chain uses TRBV4-1 and TRBJ1-5, with D hard to call. Germline V gene data show CDR1 as MGHRA and CDR2 as YSYEKL. The CDR3 sequence is 14 residues long. V lost 0 bases to trimming and J lost 7 bases, with 10 bases between them. CDR3 DNA: TGCGCCAGCAGCCAAGATCTGTCCAAGCAGCCCCAGCATTTT. Protein sequence: CASSQDLSKQPQHF.

The V gene is TRBV6-8, the J gene TRBJ2-6; D possibly corresponds to TRBD1 (6 bases). The CDR3 covers 16 residues. The germline gives CDR1 MNHGY, CDR2 SAAAGT. Between the trimmed V and J ends, which lost 8 bases and 2 bases, there was a span of 16 bases. The CDR3 DNA reads as TGTGCCAGCGGAACCAGGGGTTCCACTGGGGCCAACGTCCTGACTTTC. This sequence encodes CASGTRGSTGANVLTF.

This clone was recorded only once. V gene TRBV6-8 combines with J gene TRBJ1-5; D gene ambiguous. Germline CDR1 is MNHGY and CDR2 is SAAAGT. Trimming shortened V by 2 bases and J by 0 bases, and 14 bases separated the two germline ends. The CDR3 contains 17 residues. The CDR3 protein is CASSYDSVSSSNQPQHF. The CDR3 nucleotides are TGTGCCAGCAGTTACGACTCAGTTTCAAGTAGCAATCAGCCCCAGCATTTT.

CDR3 coding DNA: TGTGCCAGCAGATCAGGGAATGAAAAACTGTTTTTT. Translated, it gives CASRSGNEKLFF. The rearrangement uses TRBV6-8 and TRBJ1-4, with D perhaps TRBD1 (5 bases). The germline gives CDR1 MNHGY, CDR2 SAAAGT. Trimming pared 6 bases from V and 5 bases from J, leaving 7 bases between. The CDR3 has 12 amino acids.

As for this clone: The junction and the germline gene differ at one end; a read error may be behind it. This chain uses TRBV6-8 with TRBJ2-2; 7 bases fit TRBD1. CDR1 MNHGY and CDR2 SAAAGT come from the germline V gene. The CDR3 has 16 amino acids. This chain's CDR3 is CAISDSQGNYNGELFF. Here the CDR3 DNA reads TGTGCCATCAGTGACTCACAGGGGAATTATAACGGGGAGCTGTTTTTT.

J is TRBJ1-2 and V is TRBV28; D call uncertain. Germline V gives CDR1 MDHEN, CDR2 SYDVKM. With 2 bases removed from V and 6 bases from J, the gap between germline ends came to 13 bases. CDR3 length: 14 residues. CDR3 loop: CASSLQPGRDGYTF. As DNA, the CDR3 is TGTGCCAGCAGTTTACAGCCAGGTAGAGATGGCTACACCTTC.

About this clone itself: Its ends do not fully match the called genes, so a read error is possible. The gene calls are TRBV28 and TRBJ1-2; D gene ambiguous. CDR3 size: 12 residues. From germline, CDR1 is MDHEN and CDR2 SYDVKM. DNA for the CDR3: TGTGCCAGCAGCCTAGGATCGAGAGGGTACGCCTTC. Its protein is CASSLGSRGYAF.

V and J are TRBV6-1 and TRBJ1-6, with a tentative D call TRBD1 (6 bases). V was cut by 1 base and J by 13 bases, with 17 bases left in between. This CDR3 region has 15 residues. Germline V gene data show CDR1 as MNHNS and CDR2 as SASEGT. CDR3 sequence: CASSEDKGGPYPLHF. CDR3 in DNA: TGTGCCAGCAGTGAAGATAAGGGGGGCCCCTATCCCCTCCACTTT.

V is TRBV11-3 and J is TRBJ2-1; D unclear. In germline, CDR1 is SGHNT, CDR2 YENEEA. Between the trimmed V and J ends, which lost 2 bases and 2 bases, there was a span of 7 bases. This CDR3 contains 14 residues. Here the CDR3 DNA reads TGTGCCAGCAGCTTACGGACCCCCTACAATGAGCAGTTCTTC. Protein product: CASSLRTPYNEQFF.

This clone was counted only a few times. J is TRBJ1-1 and V is TRBV18; D is undetermined. Trimming removed 4 bases at V and 1 base at J, with 7 bases between. In germline, CDR1 is KGHSH, CDR2 LQKENI. The CDR3 extends over 13 amino acids. DNA of the CDR3: TGTGCCAGCTCACTTCACAAGAACACTGAAGCTTTCTTT. This translates into CASSLHKNTEAFF.

The V gene is TRBV30, the J gene TRBJ2-5; 8 bases are shared with TRBD2. Germline V gene lookup returns CDR1 GTSNPN and CDR2 SVGIG (reference sequence). The length of the CDR3 is 14 residues. The V and J ends lost 4 bases and 2 bases, in that order; junction bases with no gene match: 6. The CDR3 sequence: CAWNPGTRQETQYF. CDR3 DNA sequence: TGTGCCTGGAACCCCGGGACTAGACAAGAGACCCAGTACTTC. The full variable domain, its missing parts supplied by reference TRBV30 and TRBJ2-5, is SQTIHQWPATLVQPVGSPLSLECTVEGTSNPNLYWYRQAAGRGLQLLFYSVGIGQISSEVPQNLSASRPQDRQFILSSKKLLLSDSGFYLCAWNPGTRQETQYFGPGTRLLVL.

The DNA of the CDR3 is TGTGCCAGCCGGGACAGAAGGGCCAATCAGCCCCAGCATTTT. Translated, it gives CASRDRRANQPQHF. This rearrangement joins TRBV19 to TRBJ1-5; TRBD1 agrees at 7 bases. In germline, CDR1 is LNHDA, CDR2 SQIVND (reference sequence). The CDR3 is 14 amino acids. V lost 9 bases and J lost 3; bases outside the gene matches: 8. Combining the CDR3 with reference TRBV19 and TRBJ1-5 gives the whole variable domain DGGITQSPKYLFRKEGQNVTLSCEQNLNHDAMYWYRQDPGQGLRLIYYSQIVNDFQKGDIAEGYSVSREKKESFPLTVTSAQKNPTAFYLCASRDRRANQPQHFGDGTRLSIL.